This T cell receptor beta chain was captured by sequencing in a study of CD8 T cells in ankylosing spondylitis. The CDR3 has 12 amino acids. V was pared by 1 base and J by 6 bases, with 4 bases between. CDR1 is SEHNR and CDR2 is FQNEAQ in the germline V gene (reference sequence). This clonotype has a handful of counts. Its antigen is undetermined. Notes on the study in general: What seemed typical of ankylosing spondylitis blood was a TCR beta motif built from roughly eight highly homologous variants. Clones that were linked to disease were CD8+ and were relatively rare in peripheral blood.

TCRdb processed the 5' RACE reads anew with MiXCR; each CDR3 protein has one entry. The sample holds approximately 150,000 distinct CDR3 sequences, roughly 17% seen once. This receptor was identified in a male donor with ankylosing spondylitis. J is TRBJ2-4 and V is TRBV7-9; D gene unclear. Sequenced: blood, either unsorted or a sorted T cell fraction (not recorded which). This CDR3 reads CASSLGGNIQYF. The CDR3 nucleotides are TGTGCCAGCAGCTTAGGGGGAAACATTCAGTACTTC. The entire variable domain, with the rest obtained from reference TRBV7-9 and TRBJ2-4, is as follows: DTGVSQNPRHKITKRGQNVTFRCDPISEHNRLYWYRQTLGQGPEFLTYFQNEAQLEKSRLLSDRFSAERPKGSFSTLEIQRTEQGDSAMYLCASSLGGNIQYFGAGTRLSVL.